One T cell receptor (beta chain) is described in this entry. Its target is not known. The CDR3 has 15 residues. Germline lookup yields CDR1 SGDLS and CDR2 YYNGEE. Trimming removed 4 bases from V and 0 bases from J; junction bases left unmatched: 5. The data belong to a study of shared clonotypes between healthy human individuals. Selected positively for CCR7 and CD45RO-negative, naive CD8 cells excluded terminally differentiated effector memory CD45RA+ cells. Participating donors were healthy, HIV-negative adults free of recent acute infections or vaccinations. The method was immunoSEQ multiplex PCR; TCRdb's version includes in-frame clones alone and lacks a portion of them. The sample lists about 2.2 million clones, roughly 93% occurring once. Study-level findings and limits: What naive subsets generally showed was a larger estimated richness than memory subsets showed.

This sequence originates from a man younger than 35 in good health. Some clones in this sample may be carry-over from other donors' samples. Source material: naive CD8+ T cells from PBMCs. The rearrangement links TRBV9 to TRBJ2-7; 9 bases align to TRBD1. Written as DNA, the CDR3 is TGTGCCAGCAGCCCAAGGACAGGGGACTCCTACGAGCAGTACTTC. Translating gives CASSPRTGDSYEQYF.